The T cell receptor (beta chain) described here comes from a study of cytomegalovirus exposure and HLA in healthy donors. Whole-study results and caveats: The study reported that TCR beta sequences accurately predicted HLA-A and HLA-B alleles in most subjects.

A note on this clone: Its target is unknown.

The CDR3 has 16 amino acids. Germline V gives CDR1 SGHTA, CDR2 FQGNSA. Trimming took off 0 bases at V and 3 bases at J, with 13 bases between the two ends. Primers: 60 Vbeta forward and 13 Jbeta reverse. Libraries were prepared by immunoSEQ multiplex PCR; TCRdb keeps only in-frame clonotypes and omits some of them. The table lists a few hundred thousand clones, roughly 79% of them singletons, with 0.5% to 0.7% in the top ten. The rearrangement uses TRBV7-2 and TRBJ2-3; maybe TRBD1 (5 bases). Sequenced: PBMCs. The sequence derives from a woman aged 40 to 50 in good health and CMV-seronegative. The CDR3 loop reads CASSLAIMGHTDTQYF. CDR3 sequence (DNA): TGTGCCAGCAGCTTAGCGATCATGGGGCATACAGATACGCAGTATTTT.